Below are 8 T cell receptor beta chains sequenced from a single sample in a study of Graves' ophthalmopathy and Graves' hyperthyroidism. Amplifying from RNA transcripts, the study obtained TCR beta CDR3 regions. HTBI primers served in a first-round RT-PCR, which a second-round multiplex PCR followed. TCRdb fed the multiplex PCR reads into MiXCR, producing one record per CDR3 protein. The data hold roughly 300,000 distinct CDR3 sequences, with roughly a sixth observed a single time. The material sequenced was peripheral blood. These receptors were collected from an adult man with Graves' ophthalmopathy.

Ten or more counts support this clonotype. The chain couples TRBV5-1 to TRBJ2-7; D is undetermined. This CDR3 spans 12 amino acids. Between the trimmed V and J ends, which lost 4 bases and 4 bases, there was a span of 9 bases. Germline V gives CDR1 SGHRS, CDR2 YFSETQ. DNA of the CDR3: TGCGCCAGCAGCCCCGGACGATACGAGCAGTACTTC. It encodes CASSPGRYEQYF.

This clonotype has a single count. This chain links TRBV6-5 with TRBJ1-5, with a possible D match to TRBD1 (5 bases). Germline CDR1 MNHEY, CDR2 SVGAGI. The CDR3 contains 15 residues. Between the trimmed V and J ends, which lost 1 base and 5 bases, there was a span of 12 bases. This CDR3 is CASSYYGDGDQPQHF. The CDR3 DNA reads TGTGCCAGCAGTTACTACGGGGACGGTGATCAGCCCCAGCATTTT.

This clonotype showed up many times. The rearrangement joins TRBV11-2 to TRBJ1-6; TRBD1 matches at 11 bases. Germline CDR1 is SGHAT and CDR2 is FQNNGV. The CDR3 has 15 residues. V shed 7 bases and J 8 bases; nucleotides not matched to a gene: 7. The CDR3 sequence: CASTDRGRSDSPLHF. The CDR3 DNA reads as TGTGCCAGCACGGACAGGGGGCGGTCGGATTCACCCCTCCACTTT.

This clonotype was counted at least ten times. CDR3 protein: CASTNNPGSPLHF. Here the CDR3 DNA reads TGTGCCAGCACTAACAACCCCGGCTCACCCCTCCACTTT. V and J are TRBV6-1 and TRBJ1-6; D not certain. Per the germline V gene, CDR1 is MNHNS and CDR2 is SASEGT. The V end lost 7 bases, the J end lost 10 bases, and 14 bases lay between the germline ends. The CDR3 length is 13 residues.

This clonotype was observed at least ten times. The chain employs TRBV10-3 and TRBJ2-7, with 11 positions matching TRBD1. The germline V gene has CDR1 ENHRY and CDR2 SYGVKD. CDR3 length equals 13 residues. V was pared by 11 bases and J by 4 bases, with 7 bases of the junction left unmatched. The CDR3 is CASAGTGGYEQYF. CDR3 in DNA: TGTGCCTCGGCCGGGACAGGGGGTTACGAGCAGTACTTC.

This clonotype was recorded once. A junction end diverges from the germline sequence, so it may reflect a read error. The chain links TRBV5-1 to TRBJ1-1; 7 bases line up with TRBD1. The CDR3 contains 12 residues. Germline assignment: CDR1 SGHRS and CDR2 YFSETQ. CDR3 DNA: TGCGCCAGCAGCTTAACAGGGGTAGAAGCTTCCTTT. Residues: CASSLTGVEASF.

This clonotype was counted ten times or more. The CDR3 spells CASSRYQSLEGHGYTF. DNA of the CDR3: TGTGCCAGCTCGCGCTACCAGTCCCTGGAAGGGCATGGCTACACCTTC. V is TRBV18 and J is TRBJ1-2; D not resolved. The CDR3 runs 16 residues. CDR1 is KGHSH and CDR2 is LQKENI in the germline V gene. Trimming took 6 bases from V and 6 from J, leaving 23 bases between them. The full variable domain, completed using reference TRBV18 and TRBJ1-2, is NAGVMQNPRHLVRRRGQEARLRCSPMKGHSHVYWYRQLPEEGLKFMVYLQKENIIDESGMPKERFSAEFPKEGPSILRIQQVVRGDSAAYFCASSRYQSLEGHGYTFGSGTRLTVV.

This clonotype was detected ten times or more. This sequence joins TRBV12-3 or TRBV12-4 and TRBJ1-5; a possible D gene is TRBD1 (5 bases). The V end lost 5 bases, the J end lost 6 bases, and 20 bases lay between the germline ends. This CDR3 is 16 amino acids long. The CDR3 DNA reads as TGTGCCAGCAGTCCCTCCGTGGGGGAGAATACTCAGCCCCAGCATTTT. This encodes CASSPSVGENTQPQHF.